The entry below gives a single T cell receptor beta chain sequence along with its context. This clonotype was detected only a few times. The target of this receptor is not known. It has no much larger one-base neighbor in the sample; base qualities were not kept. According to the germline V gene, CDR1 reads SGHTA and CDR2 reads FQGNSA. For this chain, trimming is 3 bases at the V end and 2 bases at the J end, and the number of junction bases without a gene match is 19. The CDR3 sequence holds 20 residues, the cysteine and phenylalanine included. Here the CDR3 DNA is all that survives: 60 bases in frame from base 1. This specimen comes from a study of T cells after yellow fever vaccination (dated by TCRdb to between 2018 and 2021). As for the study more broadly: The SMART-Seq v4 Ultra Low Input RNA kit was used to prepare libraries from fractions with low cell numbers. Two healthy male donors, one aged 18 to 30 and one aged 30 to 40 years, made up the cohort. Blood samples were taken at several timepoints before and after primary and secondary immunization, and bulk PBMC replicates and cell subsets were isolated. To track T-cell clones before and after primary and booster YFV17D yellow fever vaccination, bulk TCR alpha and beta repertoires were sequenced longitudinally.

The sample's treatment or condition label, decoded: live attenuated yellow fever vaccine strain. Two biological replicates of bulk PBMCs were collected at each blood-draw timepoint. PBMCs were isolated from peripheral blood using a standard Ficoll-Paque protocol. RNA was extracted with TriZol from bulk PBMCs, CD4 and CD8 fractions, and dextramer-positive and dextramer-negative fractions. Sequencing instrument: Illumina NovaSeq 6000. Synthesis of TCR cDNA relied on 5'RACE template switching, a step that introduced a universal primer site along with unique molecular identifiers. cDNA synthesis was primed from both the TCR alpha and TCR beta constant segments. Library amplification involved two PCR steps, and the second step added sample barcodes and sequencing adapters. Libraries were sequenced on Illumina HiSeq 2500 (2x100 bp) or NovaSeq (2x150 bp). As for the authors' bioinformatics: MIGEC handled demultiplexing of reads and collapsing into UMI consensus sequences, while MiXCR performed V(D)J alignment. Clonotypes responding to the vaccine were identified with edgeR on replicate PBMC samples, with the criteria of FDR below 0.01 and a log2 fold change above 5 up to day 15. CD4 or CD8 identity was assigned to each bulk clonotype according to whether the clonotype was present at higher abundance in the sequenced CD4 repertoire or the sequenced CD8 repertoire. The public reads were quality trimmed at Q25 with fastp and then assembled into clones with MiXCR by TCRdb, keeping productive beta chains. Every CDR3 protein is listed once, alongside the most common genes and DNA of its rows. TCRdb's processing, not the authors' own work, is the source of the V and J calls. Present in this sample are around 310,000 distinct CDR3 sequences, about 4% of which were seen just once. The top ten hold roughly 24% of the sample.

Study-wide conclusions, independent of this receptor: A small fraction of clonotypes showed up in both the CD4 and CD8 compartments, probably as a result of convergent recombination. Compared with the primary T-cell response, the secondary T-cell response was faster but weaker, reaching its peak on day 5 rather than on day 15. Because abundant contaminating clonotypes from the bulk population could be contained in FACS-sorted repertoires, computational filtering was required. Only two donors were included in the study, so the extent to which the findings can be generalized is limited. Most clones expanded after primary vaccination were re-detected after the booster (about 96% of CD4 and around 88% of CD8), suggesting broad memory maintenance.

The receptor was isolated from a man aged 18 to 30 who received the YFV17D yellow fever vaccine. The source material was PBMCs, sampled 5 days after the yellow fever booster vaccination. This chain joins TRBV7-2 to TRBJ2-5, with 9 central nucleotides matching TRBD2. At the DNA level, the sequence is TGTGCCAGCAGCTTCCAGCGGGGGGCCGCCGTGCTGAGGCGTCAAGAGACCCAGTACTTC. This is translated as CASSFQRGAAVLRRQETQYF.